This T cell receptor (beta chain) was found in a study of early T cells in non-severe SARS-CoV-2 infection. Study-level information: Sequencing input comprised bulk RNA from unsorted whole blood; chain pairing was not available. Study-level results: Private and CD4 specificities were missed by VDJdb matching, which favored anti-spike CD8 responses.

Unique molecular identifier tags were affixed to discrete cDNA molecules. TCRdb reprocessed the 5' RACE reads via MiXCR and lists one record per CDR3 protein. Among about 60,000 distinct CDR3 sequences listed, around 5.6% were seen once. The CDR3 is made up of 16 amino acids. CDR1 is SSHAT, CDR2 FNYEAQ, per germline (reference sequence). This clonotype was found many times. The target antigen is unknown. The junction departs from the called germline gene at one end, perhaps through a read error. Sequences were obtained from whole blood. V is TRBV7-7 and J is TRBJ1-2; tentative D call: TRBD1 (6 bases). The sequence derives from an adult who was a healthcare worker with PCR-confirmed SARS-CoV-2 infection or an uninfected control (not recorded which). For the CDR3, the DNA is TGTGCTAGCACCATACCCCCAGGGGAAATGGACTATGGCTACACCTTC. Its protein is CASTIPPGEMDYGYTF.